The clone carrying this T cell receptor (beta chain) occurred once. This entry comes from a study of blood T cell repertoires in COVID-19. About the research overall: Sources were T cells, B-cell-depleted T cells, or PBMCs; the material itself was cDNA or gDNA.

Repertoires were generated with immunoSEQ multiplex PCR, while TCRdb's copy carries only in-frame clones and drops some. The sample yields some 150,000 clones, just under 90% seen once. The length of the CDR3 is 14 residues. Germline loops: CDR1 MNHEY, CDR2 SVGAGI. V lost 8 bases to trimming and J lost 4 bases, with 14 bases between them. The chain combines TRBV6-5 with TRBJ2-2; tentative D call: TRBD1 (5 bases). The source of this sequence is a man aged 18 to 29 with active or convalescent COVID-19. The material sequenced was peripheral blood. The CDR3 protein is CASLGPRGTGELFF. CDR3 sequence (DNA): TGTGCCAGCTTGGGGCCGCGAGGCACCGGGGAGCTGTTTTTT.